A single sample gave rise to the 18 T cell receptor beta chains below, sequenced in a study of blood T cell repertoires in COVID-19. The data were produced by immunoSEQ multiplex PCR, yet TCRdb's version contains in-frame clones alone and is incomplete. This sample yields 200,000 to 250,000 clones, of which approximately 85% are seen a single time; 4% belongs to the top ten. The sample was peripheral blood. These receptors were taken from a man over 45 with acute or convalescent COVID-19.

The rearrangement uses TRBV6-5 and TRBJ2-5; 8 bases agree with TRBD2. J gave up 7 bases and V 11 bases, and 9 bases lay outside the gene matches. CDR1 is MNHEY, CDR2 SVGAGI, per germline. This CDR3 is 12 amino acids long. The chain's CDR3 is CAGQTSDGTQYF. CDR3 nucleotides: TGTGCCGGCCAGACTAGCGATGGGACCCAGTACTTC.

As for this clone: At one end, the junction sequence differs from germline, possibly due to a read error. This chain uses TRBV7-7 with TRBJ2-5; TRBD2 is a possible D gene (5 bases). The CDR3 is 13 amino acids. CDR1 and CDR2 (germline): SSHAT, FNYEAQ (reference sequence). CDR3 in DNA: TGTGCTAGCAGCTTAGGTGGGAGTGAGACCCAGTACTTC. Encoded protein: CASSLGGSETQYF.

This clone was counted a single time. The CDR3: CASRAKTGRLSPLHF. CDR3 coding DNA: TGTGCCAGTAGGGCGAAGACAGGGCGGCTGTCACCCCTCCACTTT. The gene calls are TRBV19 and TRBJ1-6; 7 nucleotides match TRBD1. Trimming at V came to 6 bases and at J to 10 bases, leaving 12 bases not matched to a gene. Looked up from germline, CDR1 is LNHDA and CDR2 is SQIVND (reference sequence). This CDR3 region has 15 residues.

The chain joins TRBV14 to TRBJ1-5, with D tentatively TRBD1 (6 bases). The CDR3 sequence is 18 residues long. The germline V and J ends were trimmed by 3 bases and 0 bases, with 18 bases remaining between them. The germline V gene encodes CDR1 SGHDN and CDR2 FVKESK. The CDR3 sequence: CASSHPSRTEDSNQPQHF. The CDR3, as DNA: TGTGCCAGCAGCCATCCTTCCCGGACAGAAGATAGCAATCAGCCCCAGCATTTT.

This clone occurred once. The chain uses TRBV9 and TRBJ1-3, with D tentatively TRBD1 (5 bases). CDR1 and CDR2 from the germline V gene are SGDLS and YYNGEE. This CDR3 is 16 amino acids long. Trimming removed 0 bases at V and 0 bases at J, with 10 bases between. CDR3 protein: CASSVAETVSGNTIYF. DNA for the CDR3: TGTGCCAGCAGCGTAGCCGAGACAGTCTCTGGAAACACCATATATTTT.

The chain employs TRBV19 and TRBJ1-2; TRBD1 matches at 10 bases. After removal of 7 bases from V and 4 bases from J, the junction contained 6 bases not matched to a gene. The CDR3 is 14 amino acids. Germline CDR1 is LNHDA and CDR2 is SQIVND (reference sequence). The CDR3: CASIGQGDAYGYTF. CDR3 coding DNA: TGTGCCAGTATTGGACAGGGGGACGCCTATGGCTACACCTTC.

The gene calls are TRBV7-8 and TRBJ1-4; 9 nucleotides agree with TRBD1. The CDR3 is 14 amino acids. V shed 2 bases and J 13 bases; nucleotides not matched to a gene: 8. Germline CDR1 is SGHVS and CDR2 is FQNEAQ. CDR3 sequence: CASSLSRRTGALFF. For the CDR3, the DNA is TGTGCCAGCAGCTTAAGTCGCCGGACAGGGGCACTGTTTTTT.

The chain links TRBV6-5 to TRBJ1-2; D not resolved. V shed 5 bases and J shed 1 base, with 11 bases lying between them. This CDR3 is 14 amino acids long. Germline-derived CDR1 and CDR2 are MNHEY and SVGAGI. Here the CDR3 DNA reads TGTGCCAGCAGTCAGAGACTAGGTAACTATGGCTACACCTTC. It codes for CASSQRLGNYGYTF.

This chain uses TRBV2 with TRBJ1-5; D is possibly TRBD1 (5 bases). There are 18 residues in the CDR3. Trimming removed 7 bases at V and 0 bases at J, with 22 bases between. Germline-derived CDR1 and CDR2 are SNHLY and FYNNEI. The CDR3 protein is CASTRRRGGTGSNQPQHF. CDR3 sequence (DNA): TGTGCCAGCACTAGACGACGGGGGGGAACGGGTAGCAATCAGCCCCAGCATTTT.

This clone turned up a few times. The chain recombines TRBV30 with TRBJ1-1; D gene unclear. The CDR3 consists of 13 residues. CDR1 and CDR2 from the germline V gene are GTSNPN and SVGIG (reference sequence). The V end lost 4 bases, the J end lost 3 bases, and 12 bases lay between the germline ends. The CDR3 nucleotides read TGTGCCTGGAAAAACCGACGGGACACTGAAGCTTTCTTT. Its translation is CAWKNRRDTEAFF.

Of note for this clone: One end of the junction does not line up with germline, which may come from a read error. The gene calls are TRBV7-7 and TRBJ1-1; 8 bases line up with TRBD1. Germline CDR1 reads SSHAT; CDR2 reads FNYEAQ (reference sequence). This CDR3 comprises 15 residues. CDR3 nucleotide sequence: TGTGCTAGCAGCCCAGCCGGGACAGGGAACACTGAAGCTTTCTTT. This codes for CASSPAGTGNTEAFF.

The V gene is TRBV30, the J gene TRBJ1-4, with 8 bases lining up with TRBD1. The CDR3 has 13 residues. After removal of 2 bases from V and 6 bases from J, the junction contained 2 bases not matched to a gene. The V gene's germline CDR1 is GTSNPN and CDR2 SVGIG (reference sequence). The DNA of the CDR3 is TGTGCCTGGAGTAGGGACAGGCATGAAAAACTGTTTTTT. Its translation: CAWSRDRHEKLFF.

The CDR3 bases are TGTGCCACCAGTGTTTATGCAGGAACTAATGAAAAACTGTTTTTT. Translation: CATSVYAGTNEKLFF. J is TRBJ1-4 and V is TRBV24-1; no clear D gene. The germline gives CDR1 KGHDR, CDR2 SFDVKD. The CDR3 contains 15 residues. Trimming pared 5 bases from V and 1 base from J, leaving 10 bases between.

This chain uses TRBV3-1 (or the pseudogene TRBV3-2) with TRBJ2-7; maybe TRBD1 (6 bases). The germline V and J ends were trimmed by 5 bases and 3 bases, with 14 bases remaining between them. The length of the CDR3 is 14 residues. Germline-derived CDR1 and CDR2 are LGHDT and YNNKEL (reference sequence). The CDR3 region has the DNA TGTGCCAGCAGCGCTAGCAGGGGTGTCTACGAGCAGTACTTC. It translates to CASSASRGVYEQYF.

The J gene is TRBJ2-3, the V gene TRBV11-3, with 11 bases identical to TRBD1. CDR3 length equals 15 residues. V lost 3 bases and J lost 3; bases outside the gene matches: 2. CDR1 is SGHNT, CDR2 YENEEA, per germline. CDR3 region: CASSFGQGATDTQYF. In nucleotides, the CDR3 is TGTGCCAGCAGCTTTGGACAGGGGGCGACAGATACGCAGTATTTT.

The CDR3 reads CASSLTRDRVLQSSGNTIYF. The CDR3 DNA sequence: TGTGCCAGCAGTCTAACAAGGGACAGGGTGCTACAGAGCTCTGGAAACACCATATATTTT. The chain joins TRBV6-2 or TRBV6-3 to TRBJ1-3; 9 bases align to TRBD1. Trimming at V came to 5 bases and at J to 0 bases, leaving 17 bases not matched to a gene. Germline lookup yields CDR1 MNHEY and CDR2 SVGEGT. This CDR3 has 20 amino acids.

The gene calls are TRBV19 and TRBJ2-5; a possible D gene is TRBD1 (6 bases). The CDR3 totals 16 residues. Germline loops: CDR1 LNHDA, CDR2 SQIVND (reference sequence). V lost 8 bases and J 0 bases, leaving 19 bases between the germline ends. The CDR3 DNA reads as TGTGCCAGTGCCCCGCTGGACAGAGGGTACCAAGAGACCCAGTACTTC. It codes for CASAPLDRGYQETQYF.

The genes are TRBV2 and TRBJ1-5; the match to TRBD1 covers 10 bases. Trimming at V came to 9 bases and at J to 1 base, leaving 6 bases not matched to a gene. This CDR3 has 15 residues. Germline CDR1 is SNHLY and CDR2 is FYNNEI. CDR3 nucleotides: TGTGCCAGTAAGACGGGACAGGGGAGCAATCAGCCCCAGCATTTT. As protein: CASKTGQGSNQPQHF.